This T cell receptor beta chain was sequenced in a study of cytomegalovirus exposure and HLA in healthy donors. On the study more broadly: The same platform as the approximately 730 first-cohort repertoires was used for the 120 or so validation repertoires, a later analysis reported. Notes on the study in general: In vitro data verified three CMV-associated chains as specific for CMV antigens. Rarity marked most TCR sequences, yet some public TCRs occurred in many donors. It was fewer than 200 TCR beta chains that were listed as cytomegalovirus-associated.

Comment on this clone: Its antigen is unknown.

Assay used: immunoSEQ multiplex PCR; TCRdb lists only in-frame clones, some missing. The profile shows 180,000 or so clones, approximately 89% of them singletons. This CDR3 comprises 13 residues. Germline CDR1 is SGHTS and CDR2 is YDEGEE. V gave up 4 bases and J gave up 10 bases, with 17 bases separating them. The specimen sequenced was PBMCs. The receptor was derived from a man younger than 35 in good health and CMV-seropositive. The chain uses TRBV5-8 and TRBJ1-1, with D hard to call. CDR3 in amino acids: CASSPSKSAGAFF. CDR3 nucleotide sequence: TGTGCCAGCAGCCCCAGTAAGAGCGCTGGAGCTTTCTTT.